This entry lists 15 T cell receptor beta chains sequenced from one sample in a study of cytomegalovirus exposure and HLA in healthy donors. PCR involved 60 Vbeta and 13 Jbeta primers. Sequenced by immunoSEQ multiplex PCR; TCRdb stores in-frame clones only, minus some. The sample records around 150,000 clones, over 70% being singletons. The sample comprised PBMCs. The source is a man younger than 30 in good health and CMV-seropositive.

The chain combines TRBV21-1 with TRBJ2-2; the table's D call TRBD2 went unverified against the DNA. TRBV21-1 is an annotated pseudogene. CDR3 size: 16 residues. In DNA form, the CDR3 reads TGTGCCAGCAGCAAGCCCCCCGGGGGAAACACCGGGGAGCTGTTTTTT. Translated, it gives CASSKPPGGNTGELFF.

Note on this clone: Since the CDR3 does not end with the conserved phenylalanine or tryptophan, this likely comes from a read error. The chain combines TRBV4-3 with TRBJ1-6; TRBD1 agrees at 9 bases. J gave up 7 bases and V 1 base, and 8 bases lay outside the gene matches. This CDR3 contains 17 residues. The V gene's germline CDR1 is LGHNA and CDR2 YSLEER. CDR3 region: CASSQVLGQGSNSPLHL. The CDR3 DNA reads as TGCGCCAGCAGCCAAGTCTTAGGACAGGGGAGCAATTCACCCCTCCACCTT.

V is TRBV2 and J is TRBJ1-1; 9 bases match TRBD1. Germline loops: CDR1 SNHLY, CDR2 FYNNEI. V lost 2 bases and J lost 9; bases outside the gene matches: 7. The CDR3 is 14 amino acids. The CDR3 DNA reads TGTGCCAGCAGTGAACAAGAACAGGGGGCAAAAGCTTTCTTT. The encoded protein is CASSEQEQGAKAFF.

The chain has TRBV6-5 and TRBJ1-2; the D gene is possibly TRBD1 (5 bases). This CDR3 region has 14 residues. In germline, CDR1 is MNHEY, CDR2 SVGAGI. Trimming left V 5 bases short and J 3 bases short, with 13 bases between. In DNA form, the CDR3 reads TGTGCCAGCAGTCGGGCCCCGGGGGACTATGGCTACACCTTC. Translating it yields CASSRAPGDYGYTF.

J is TRBJ2-5 and V is TRBV9; no definite D call. TRBJ2-7 matches the DNA end more closely, so the J call is doubtful. This CDR3 has 17 residues. Germline CDR1 is SGDLS and CDR2 is YYNGEE. The CDR3 spells CASSVAEANIPDYEQYF. CDR3 nucleotides: TGTGCCAGCAGCGTAGCTGAGGCCAACATACCGGATTACGAGCAGTACTTC.

This sequence joins TRBV7-9 and TRBJ1-6; 9 nucleotides align to TRBD1. Looked up from germline, CDR1 is SEHNR and CDR2 is FQNEAQ (reference sequence). With 8 bases clipped from V and 7 bases from J, the junction kept 9 bases outside the gene matches. This CDR3 contains 15 residues. The CDR3 sequence is CASRLGTGRNSPLHF. The CDR3 DNA reads as TGTGCCAGCCGACTTGGGACAGGGAGGAATTCACCCCTCCACTTT.

Of note for this clone: This sample also contains other DNA sequences that code for the same CDR3. The V call is TRBV9, the J call TRBJ1-1; 10 bases are a match to TRBD1. Trimming took 3 bases from V and 0 from J; bases not matched to a gene: 5. CDR1 is SGDLS, CDR2 YYNGEE, per germline. This CDR3 contains 16 residues. The CDR3 DNA reads as TGTGCCAGCAGCGAGGGACAGGGGAGAATGAACACTGAAGCTTTCTTT. As protein: CASSEGQGRMNTEAFF. The variable domain in full, with the rest retrieved from reference TRBV9 and TRBJ1-1, is DSGVTQTPKHLITATGQRVTLRCSPRSGDLSVYWYQQSLDQGLQFLIQYYNGEERAKGNILERFSAQQFPDLHSELNLSSLELGDSALYFCASSEGQGRMNTEAFFGQGTRLTVV.

This clone has more than one count but fewer than ten. The chain carries TRBV4-2 and TRBJ2-5; weak D call: TRBD2 (7 bases). CDR3 length: 16 amino acids. Germline-derived CDR1 and CDR2 are LGHNA and YNFKEQ. The germline V and J ends were trimmed by 1 base and 2 bases, with 14 bases remaining between them. For the CDR3, the DNA is TGTGCCAGCAGCCAAGGTAGAGGGGGGGGTCAAGAGACCCAGTACTTC. This gives the protein CASSQGRGGGQETQYF.

V gene TRBV9 combines with J gene TRBJ2-2, with 7 bases lining up with TRBD2. The CDR3 totals 16 residues. Trimming took 4 bases from V and 1 from J; bases not matched to a gene: 7. Germline V gives CDR1 SGDLS, CDR2 YYNGEE. The DNA for the CDR3 is TGTGCCAGCAGCAAATTTGGGGGGGAGAACACCGGGGAGCTGTTTTTT. It yields the protein CASSKFGGENTGELFF. Filled out from reference TRBV9 and TRBJ2-2, the complete variable domain reads DSGVTQTPKHLITATGQRVTLRCSPRSGDLSVYWYQQSLDQGLQFLIQYYNGEERAKGNILERFSAQQFPDLHSELNLSSLELGDSALYFCASSKFGGENTGELFFGEGSRLTVL.

This clone showed up just a few times. The V gene is TRBV9, the J gene TRBJ2-7; D not certain. The CDR3 extends over 12 amino acids. Germline values: CDR1 SGDLS, CDR2 YYNGEE. The V gene lost 3 bases and the J gene lost 7 bases, with 11 bases spanning the gap. The DNA of the CDR3 is TGTGCCAGCAGCGGTCCCCCCAATGAGCAGTACTTC. The encoded protein is CASSGPPNEQYF.

This clone was seen only a few times. This chain connects TRBV2 to TRBJ1-2; TRBD1 matches at 9 bases. With V trimmed by 5 bases and J by 5 bases, 3 bases remained unmatched. Germline CDR1 reads SNHLY; CDR2 reads FYNNEI. The CDR3 sequence is 13 residues long. The CDR3 coding sequence is TGTGCCAGCAGTACAGGGGGCGATTATGGCTACACCTTC. It codes for CASSTGGDYGYTF.

V and J are TRBV11-2 and TRBJ2-7, with 12 nucleotides matching TRBD2. The V and J ends lost 2 bases and 7 bases, in that order; junction bases with no gene match: 9. The CDR3 contains 16 residues. Germline lookup yields CDR1 SGHAT and CDR2 FQNNGV. Here the CDR3 reads CASSLILAGGLGEQYF. CDR3 DNA sequence: TGTGCCAGCAGCTTAATTCTAGCGGGAGGGCTTGGTGAGCAGTACTTC.

J is TRBJ2-7 and V is TRBV11-2; D is possibly TRBD1 (6 bases). This CDR3 contains 15 residues. V was cut by 1 base and J by 4 bases, with 14 bases left in between. Germline values: CDR1 SGHAT, CDR2 FQNNGV. The CDR3 bases are TGTGCCAGCAGCTTAGCGCCCAGGGGCGATTACGAGCAGTACTTC. This translates into CASSLAPRGDYEQYF.

This chain joins TRBV5-8 and TRBJ1-6; TRBD1 aligns across 8 bases. The V segment lost 9 bases and the J segment 14 bases; nucleotides outside the gene matches: 7. CDR3 length equals 11 residues. CDR1 SGHTS and CDR2 YDEGEE come from the germline V gene. The CDR3, as DNA: TGTGCCATCCGGACAGGGTTTGCCCTCCACTTT. Translated: CAIRTGFALHF.

For this clone: Its ends do not fully match the called genes, so a read error is possible. V is TRBV9 and J is TRBJ2-6; maybe TRBD1 (5 bases). In germline, CDR1 is SGDLS, CDR2 YYNGEE. The CDR3 consists of 14 residues. The DNA for the CDR3 is TGTGCCAGCAGCGTCATGACTGGGGCCAACGGCCTGACTTTC. Amino acids: CASSVMTGANGLTF.